What follows are 23 T cell receptor beta chains derived from one specimen sequenced in a study of cytomegalovirus exposure and HLA in healthy donors. The study ran its PCR with 60 Vbeta and 13 Jbeta primers. Profiling relied on immunoSEQ multiplex PCR, and the TCRdb table lists in-frame clones only, not all of them. The table lists 100,000 or so clones, roughly four fifths of them singletons, with about 5.5% in the top ten. Sequencing was carried out using PBMCs. The origin of the receptors is a man in his forties or fifties in good health and CMV-seropositive.

This clone occurred a few times. This chain joins TRBV5-1 and TRBJ2-7; no definite D call. CDR1 is SGHRS, CDR2 YFSETQ, per germline. V lost 4 bases and J lost 2, with 13 bases in between. The CDR3 is made up of 14 amino acids. CDR3 loop: CASSLRQSAYEQYF. The CDR3 DNA follows: TGCGCCAGCAGCCTGCGACAAAGTGCCTACGAGCAGTACTTC.

This chain joins TRBV13 and TRBJ2-4, with TRBD1 matching 7 bases. V shed 5 bases, J shed 5 bases, and the junction held 6 bases outside the gene matches. The CDR3 consists of 14 residues. CDR1 is PRHDT, CDR2 FYEKMQ, per germline (reference sequence). The CDR3 region has the DNA TGTGCCAGCAGCGTCGACAGGGTCCAAAACATTCAGTACTTC. Its protein product is CASSVDRVQNIQYF.

CDR3 coding DNA: TGTGCCAGTAGTACGGGACTAGCGAATGAGCAGTTCTTC. It yields the protein CASSTGLANEQFF. This chain links TRBV19 with TRBJ2-1, with 10 bases matching TRBD2. This CDR3 region has 13 residues. Germline CDR1 is LNHDA and CDR2 is SQIVND (reference sequence). Trimming at V came to 4 bases and at J to 7 bases, leaving 1 base not matched to a gene. Full variable domain (remainder filled in from reference TRBV19 and TRBJ2-1): DGGITQSPKYLFRKEGQNVTLSCEQNLNHDAMYWYRQDPGQGLRLIYYSQIVNDFQKGDIAEGYSVSREKKESFPLTVTSAQKNPTAFYLCASSTGLANEQFFGPGTRLTVL.

This chain links TRBV28 with TRBJ2-7; D gene ambiguous. The CDR3 extends over 13 amino acids. CDR1 is MDHEN and CDR2 is SYDVKM in the germline V gene. The V end was cut by 2 bases, the J end by 4 bases, with 9 bases between. The DNA of the CDR3 is TGTGCCAGCAGTTTAGGGCAGTTATACGAGCAGTACTTC. The encoded protein is CASSLGQLYEQYF.

This chain links TRBV28 with TRBJ2-7; 10 bases are shared with TRBD2. The junction had 9 bases not matched to a gene; V was cut back by 5 bases and J by 5 bases. The length of the CDR3 is 15 residues. CDR1 MDHEN and CDR2 SYDVKM come from the germline V gene. CDR3 nucleotide sequence: TGTGCCAGCAGTCCCCGACTAGCGGGCTACAACGAGCAGTACTTC. This codes for CASSPRLAGYNEQYF.

V gene TRBV28 combines with J gene TRBJ1-2; no definite D call. Per germline, CDR1 MDHEN and CDR2 SYDVKM. Trimming shortened V by 5 bases and J by 2 bases, and 12 bases separated the two germline ends. The CDR3 sequence is 14 residues long. This CDR3 reads CASSVSTENYGYTF. The CDR3 DNA follows: TGTGCCAGCAGTGTATCAACAGAAAACTATGGCTACACCTTC.

The CDR3 sequence is CASSQEAEPSELFF. The CDR3 coding sequence is TGCGCCAGCAGCCAAGAGGCGGAGCCCTCGGAGCTGTTTTTT. The rearrangement uses TRBV4-1 and TRBJ2-2; D gene unclear. CDR1 and CDR2 (germline): MGHRA, YSYEKL. The CDR3 has 14 amino acids. V lost 0 bases and J 10 bases, leaving 12 bases between the germline ends.

V gene TRBV7-8 combines with J gene TRBJ2-2; TRBD2 is a possible D gene (5 bases). Germline values: CDR1 SGHVS, CDR2 FQNEAQ. Trimming removed 5 bases at V and 0 bases at J, with 13 bases between. This CDR3 is built from 16 residues. The CDR3 coding sequence is TGTGCCAGCAGCCAAAAAACTAGGGCGAACACCGGGGAGCTGTTTTTT. This translates into CASSQKTRANTGELFF.

The chain carries TRBV28 and TRBJ1-1; TRBD1 matches at 7 bases. The ends lost 5 bases at V and 0 bases at J; junction bases unmatched: 6. The CDR3 is 15 amino acids. The germline gives CDR1 MDHEN, CDR2 SYDVKM. The DNA of the CDR3 is TGTGCCAGCAGTCTACCCGACAGGGTGAACACTGAAGCTTTCTTT. This gives the protein CASSLPDRVNTEAFF.

This clone was seen only a few times. The chain couples TRBV20-1 to TRBJ2-7, with 8 bases aligning to TRBD2. This CDR3 contains 11 residues. With V trimmed by 8 bases and J by 3 bases, 3 bases remained unmatched. Germline values: CDR1 DFQATT, CDR2 SNEGSKA (reference sequence). The CDR3 loop reads CSSGTSYEQYF. The CDR3 DNA reads as TGCAGTTCCGGGACTAGCTACGAGCAGTACTTC.

This chain uses TRBV4-1 with TRBJ2-7, with D perhaps matching TRBD1 (6 bases). Germline assignment: CDR1 MGHRA and CDR2 YSYEKL. This CDR3 has 17 residues. Trimming pared 0 bases from V and 6 bases from J, leaving 21 bases between. The CDR3 DNA is TGCGCCAGCAGCCAAGATAGGGGGACACAAGCTATCAGCGAGCAGTACTTC. This translates into CASSQDRGTQAISEQYF.

The V gene is TRBV4-1, the J gene TRBJ1-6; maybe TRBD1 (6 bases). The V end was cut by 8 bases, the J end by 10 bases, with 21 bases between. Germline CDR1 reads MGHRA; CDR2 reads YSYEKL. The CDR3 consists of 15 residues. The CDR3 sequence is CASAEAGAEVSPLHF. The CDR3, as DNA: TGCGCCAGCGCCGAAGCAGGGGCCGAGGTCTCACCCCTCCACTTT.

This rearrangement joins TRBV7-8 to TRBJ1-4; 10 bases align to TRBD1. V trimming: 5 bases; J trimming: 8 bases; junction bases outside the gene matches: 17. This CDR3 contains 18 residues. CDR1 and CDR2 from the germline V gene are SGHVS and FQNEAQ. Written as DNA, the CDR3 is TGTGCCAGCAGCCTCCGGGGACAGGGGTCGGCATGGAGCGAAAAACTGTTTTTT. It is translated as CASSLRGQGSAWSEKLFF.

In its sample, this clone was seen a few times. This chain connects TRBV6-5 to TRBJ2-7; TRBD2 matches at 11 bases. Germline V gives CDR1 MNHEY, CDR2 SVGAGI. CDR3 size: 15 residues. With 4 bases clipped from V and 2 bases from J, the junction kept 4 bases outside the gene matches. The CDR3 is CASSSGTSGPYEQYF. In DNA, the CDR3 is TGTGCCAGCAGTTCCGGGACTAGCGGACCCTACGAGCAGTACTTC.

V usage is TRBV28 and J usage is TRBJ1-5; D uncertain. Germline-derived CDR1 and CDR2 are MDHEN and SYDVKM. V lost 0 bases, J lost 0 bases, and 6 bases lay in between. The CDR3 has 15 residues. Here the CDR3 DNA reads TGTGCCAGCAGTTTATGGGGAGATAGCAATCAGCCCCAGCATTTT. This sequence encodes CASSLWGDSNQPQHF.

The V and J genes are TRBV21-1 and TRBJ2-1; whether TRBD2, the table's D call, matches the DNA was not checked. TRBV21-1 is a documented pseudogene. The CDR3 covers 13 residues. The CDR3 loop reads CASEQVTINEQFF. For the CDR3, the DNA is TGTGCCAGCGAGCAAGTCACGATTAATGAGCAGTTCTTC.

The chain employs TRBV27 and TRBJ2-5; a weak D match, TRBD2 (6 bases). Germline V gene sequence: CDR1 MNHEY, CDR2 SMNVEV (reference sequence). The V end lost 5 bases, the J end lost 1 base, and 14 bases lay between the germline ends. CDR3 length equals 15 residues. CDR3 protein: CASSAGGFSQETQYF. DNA of the CDR3: TGTGCCAGCAGTGCCGGGGGATTTTCCCAAGAGACCCAGTACTTC.

This rearrangement joins TRBV6-5 to TRBJ1-2; D is possibly TRBD1 (6 bases). The CDR3 consists of 15 residues. From germline, CDR1 is MNHEY and CDR2 SVGAGI. Trimming pared 6 bases from V and 3 bases from J, leaving 17 bases between. DNA of the CDR3: TGTGCCAGCAGCGTAGACAGGTATAGCGACTATGGCTACACCTTC. It yields the protein CASSVDRYSDYGYTF.

This chain links TRBV18 with TRBJ2-3; D is unclear. V was clipped by 6 bases and J by 0 bases, with 7 bases between them. Germline V gene data show CDR1 as KGHSH and CDR2 as LQKENI. This CDR3 has 13 residues. The CDR3 coding sequence is TGTGCCAGCTCCCCATCTAGCACAGATACGCAGTATTTT. Residues: CASSPSSTDTQYF.

The rearrangement uses TRBV19 and TRBJ1-2; 9 bases fit TRBD1. The CDR3 contains 17 residues. The V segment lost 7 bases and the J segment 7 bases; nucleotides outside the gene matches: 19. Germline V CDR1 and CDR2: LNHDA, SQIVND (reference sequence). Here the CDR3 reads CASTSGDRAPGSIGYTF. In nucleotides, the CDR3 is TGTGCCAGTACTTCTGGGGACAGGGCACCGGGGTCGATTGGCTACACCTTC.

This clone has just a few counts. V gene TRBV10-2 combines with J gene TRBJ1-4; tentative D call: TRBD1 (5 bases). The V end lost 8 bases, the J end lost 8 bases, and 9 bases lay between the germline ends. The CDR3 has 11 amino acids. CDR1 and CDR2 from the germline V gene are WSHSY and SAAADI. The CDR3 nucleotides read TGCGCCAGCCTCCGGGGGGAAAAACTGTTTTTT. Translation gives CASLRGEKLFF.

A single count supports this clone. The V gene is TRBV5-1, the J gene TRBJ2-6; no reliable D call. V shed 0 bases and J shed 0 bases, with 10 bases lying between them. Looked up from germline, CDR1 is SGHRS and CDR2 is YFSETQ. The CDR3 consists of 17 residues. The CDR3 DNA sequence: TGCGCCAGCAGCTTGGTTCTTTCCAGCTCTGGGGCCAACGTCCTGACTTTC. Its protein is CASSLVLSSSGANVLTF. Based on the CDR3 plus reference TRBV5-1 and TRBJ2-6, the full variable domain is KAGVTQTPRYLIKTRGQQVTLSCSPISGHRSVSWYQQTPGQGLQFLFEYFSETQRNKGNFPGRFSGRQFSNSRSEMNVSTLELGDSALYLCASSLVLSSSGANVLTFGAGSRLTVL.

J is TRBJ1-1 and V is TRBV4-2, with a weak D call TRBD1 (6 bases). CDR1 LGHNA and CDR2 YNFKEQ come from the germline V gene. V lost 0 bases and J lost 3, with 11 bases in between. The CDR3 sequence is 15 residues long. CDR3 protein: CASSQEAQGYTEAFF. CDR3 sequence (DNA): TGTGCCAGCAGCCAAGAGGCCCAGGGGTACACTGAAGCTTTCTTT.